The next 20 T cell receptor beta chains were all read from a single sample in a study of T cell repertoires in cytomegalovirus infection. These TCRs are of unknown antigen specificity. TCRdb itself ran the reads through MiXCR, one entry per CDR3 protein. Of about 770,000 distinct CDR3 sequences in the sample, about 28% were seen once. Sequenced material: cultured CD8+ T cells from PBMCs, taken from culture after CMV antigen stimulation. These TCRs come from a human donor in good health (CMV status not recorded). Some clones in this sample may be carry-over from other donors' samples.

V usage is TRBV7-6 and J usage is TRBJ1-4, with 8 positions matching TRBD1. The trim removed 6 bases at V and 8 bases at J, leaving 8 bases unmatched. This CDR3 contains 14 residues. CDR1 and CDR2 from the germline V gene are SGHVS and FNYEAQ. For the CDR3, the DNA is TGTGCCAGCAGTCCCCGGACAGGGTCGGAAAAACTGTTTTTT. It codes for CASSPRTGSEKLFF. Using reference TRBV7-6 and TRBJ1-4 for the parts outside the CDR3, the full variable domain is GAGVSQSPRYKVTKRGQDVALRCDPISGHVSLYWYRQALGQGPEFLTYFNYEAQQDKSGLPNDRFSAERPEGSISTLTIQRTEQRDSAMYRCASSPRTGSEKLFFGSGTQLSVL.

This clonotype was seen more than once but under ten times. This chain joins TRBV2 and TRBJ1-2, with D tentatively TRBD1 (6 bases). The germline CDR1 and CDR2 sequences are SNHLY and FYNNEI. This CDR3 contains 14 residues. Trimming removed 3 bases at V and 3 bases at J, with 11 bases between. This chain's CDR3 is CASSEGAGDYGYTF. CDR3 coding DNA: TGTGCCAGCAGTGAGGGCGCAGGGGACTATGGCTACACCTTC. Supplemented by reference TRBV2 and TRBJ1-2, the full variable domain reads EPEVTQTPSHQVTQMGQEVILRCVPISNHLYFYWYRQILGQKVEFLVSFYNNEISEKSEIFDDQFSVERPDGSNFTLKIRSTKLEDSAMYFCASSEGAGDYGYTFGSGTRLTVV.

This clonotype has ten or more counts. The chain's CDR3 is CASSRQGNYGYTF. CDR3 coding DNA: TGTGCCAGCAGCCGACAGGGGAACTATGGCTACACCTTC. The V call is TRBV7-9, the J call TRBJ1-2, with TRBD1 matching 8 bases. In germline, CDR1 is SEHNR, CDR2 FQNEAQ (reference sequence). This CDR3 contains 13 residues. V lost 5 bases, J lost 2 bases, and 1 base stayed unmatched.

This clonotype has a handful of counts. This rearrangement joins TRBV6-1 to TRBJ2-1; D unresolved. V lost 0 bases and J lost 10, with 10 bases in between. The germline gives CDR1 MNHNS, CDR2 SASEGT. The CDR3 runs 13 residues. In nucleotides, the CDR3 is TGTGCCAGCAGTGAAGCGGGGTACAGCGAGCAGTTCTTC. It codes for CASSEAGYSEQFF.

J is TRBJ2-2 and V is TRBV9; D is unclear. Germline CDR1 reads SGDLS; CDR2 reads YYNGEE. V gave up 4 bases and J gave up 0 bases, with 13 bases separating them. The CDR3 sequence is 16 residues long. The CDR3 DNA reads TGTGCCAGCAGCCCCGCGCTAGAGACGAACACCGGGGAGCTGTTTTTT. Amino acid sequence: CASSPALETNTGELFF.

Ten or more counts support this clonotype. The CDR3 DNA reads TGTGCCAGCAAAGACAGGGATAGCTCCTACAATGAGCAGTTCTTC. It is translated as CASKDRDSSYNEQFF. The rearrangement links TRBV7-9 to TRBJ2-1; TRBD1 matches at 7 bases. Germline trimming cut 7 bases from V and 0 bases from J; bases unmatched to any gene: 6. Germline V gene lookup returns CDR1 SEHNR and CDR2 FQNEAQ (reference sequence). This CDR3 has 15 amino acids.

The chain combines TRBV12-3 or TRBV12-4 with TRBJ1-3; D remains ambiguous. The CDR3 extends over 16 amino acids. Between the trimmed V and J ends, which lost 11 bases and 0 bases, there was a span of 20 bases. CDR3 amino acids: CAAANWGWDSGNTIYF. The CDR3 DNA reads as TGTGCCGCAGCCAATTGGGGTTGGGACTCTGGAAACACCATATATTTT.

The chain uses TRBV6-1 and TRBJ2-4; TRBD1 matches 10 bases. From germline, CDR1 is MNHNS and CDR2 SASEGT. This CDR3 is 15 amino acids long. V lost 6 bases to trimming and J lost 7 bases; unmatched junction nucleotides: 9. Here the CDR3 reads CASSSPRDRGNIQYF. DNA for the CDR3: TGTGCCAGCAGCAGTCCCCGGGACAGGGGTAACATTCAGTACTTC.

The gene calls are TRBV19 and TRBJ2-1; possibly TRBD2 for D (6 bases). The V end was cut by 2 bases, the J end by 8 bases, with 13 bases between. CDR1 LNHDA and CDR2 SQIVND come from the germline V gene (reference sequence). CDR3 size: 14 residues. CDR3 residues: CASSITRRADEQFF. The CDR3 DNA reads as TGTGCCAGTAGTATAACTCGGAGGGCGGATGAGCAGTTCTTC.

The chain combines TRBV7-8 with TRBJ2-1; 7 bases line up with TRBD1. The junction had 3 bases not matched to a gene; V was cut back by 1 base and J by 9 bases. This CDR3 spans 13 amino acids. Germline lookup yields CDR1 SGHVS and CDR2 FQNEAQ. The CDR3, as DNA: TGTGCCAGCAGCTTAGTTGGGACAGCTGAGCAGTTCTTC. Translating gives CASSLVGTAEQFF.

This clonotype was recorded many times. The V call is TRBV7-6, the J call TRBJ2-2; possible D gene TRBD1, 5 bases. V gave up 3 bases and J gave up 4 bases, with 15 bases separating them. Germline V gene data show CDR1 as SGHVS and CDR2 as FNYEAQ. The CDR3 loop spans 16 amino acids. The CDR3 nucleotides are TGTGCCAGCAGCTTGGGGCGGCAGGGCGGCACCGGGGAGCTGTTTTTT. Amino acid sequence: CASSLGRQGGTGELFF.

V is TRBV20-1 and J is TRBJ2-3; 11 nucleotides agree with TRBD2. This CDR3 comprises 16 residues. Germline CDR1 DFQATT, CDR2 SNEGSKA (reference sequence). Losses at the gene ends were 5 bases for V and 3 bases for J; bases not matched to a gene: 10. The CDR3 DNA sequence: TGCAGTGCTCGACTAGCGGGGCTTCAAGAAACAGATACGCAGTATTTT. This encodes CSARLAGLQETDTQYF.

This clonotype showed up many times. This rearrangement joins TRBV12-3 or TRBV12-4 to TRBJ1-2; maybe TRBD1 (6 bases). The CDR3 contains 13 residues. Trimming removed 1 base from V and 8 bases from J, with 11 bases in between. The CDR3 reads CASSLGQARGYTF. Written as DNA, the CDR3 is TGTGCCAGCAGTTTAGGACAGGCGAGAGGCTACACCTTC.

This clonotype came up a few times. The CDR3 DNA follows: TGTGCCACCGCGGTCGGTTGGTCGGGAAACACTGAAGCTTTCTTT. Translated: CATAVGWSGNTEAFF. The genes are TRBV6-2 or TRBV6-3 and TRBJ1-1; D is ambiguous. The V end was cut by 10 bases, the J end by 2 bases, with 20 bases between. Germline CDR1 is MNHEY and CDR2 is SVGEGT. This CDR3 region has 15 residues.

The chain joins TRBV7-4 to TRBJ2-1; D is tentatively TRBD1 or TRBD2 (5 bases each). From germline, CDR1 is SGHVT and CDR2 SQSDAQ. This CDR3 contains 13 residues. Trimming cost V 6 bases and J 8 bases, with 14 bases left between them. The CDR3: CASSSEGKDEQFF. The CDR3 DNA reads TGTGCCAGCAGTTCAGAGGGGAAAGATGAGCAGTTCTTC.

This clonotype was counted ten times or more. J is TRBJ1-5 and V is TRBV12-3 or TRBV12-4, with TRBD1 matching 11 bases. The CDR3 sequence is 16 residues long. The J segment lost 6 bases and the V segment lost 1 base, leaving 5 bases of the junction unmatched. The CDR3: CASSLGDRGWAQPQHF. As DNA, the CDR3 is TGTGCCAGCAGTTTAGGGGACAGGGGGTGGGCTCAGCCCCAGCATTTT.

This clonotype turned up a few times. The chain combines TRBV6-5 with TRBJ2-3; 12 bases are a match to TRBD2. The ends lost 1 base at V and 0 bases at J; junction bases unmatched: 5. The CDR3 totals 18 residues. CDR1 MNHEY and CDR2 SVGAGI come from the germline V gene. The CDR3: CASSYLPTSGGSTDTQYF. CDR3 DNA sequence: TGTGCCAGCAGTTACTTACCGACTAGCGGGGGTAGCACAGATACGCAGTATTTT.

The V call is TRBV20-1, the J call TRBJ1-1; unclear D gene. V dropped 3 bases and J dropped 5 bases, with 16 bases sitting between them. The CDR3 runs 14 residues. CDR1 DFQATT and CDR2 SNEGSKA come from the germline V gene (reference sequence). CDR3 nucleotides: TGCAGTGCTAGTTCCATGGTTTCGTGGACTGAAGCTTTCTTT. Amino acid sequence: CSASSMVSWTEAFF.

V usage is TRBV5-6 and J usage is TRBJ1-6, with D possibly matching TRBD1 (5 bases). Trimming removed 2 bases from V and 18 bases from J, with 15 bases in between. The CDR3 loop spans 12 amino acids. Germline assignment: CDR1 SGHDT and CDR2 YYEEEE. CDR3 residues: CASSFGALTDHF. The CDR3 DNA sequence: TGTGCCAGCAGCTTCGGGGCCCTAACAGACCACTTT.

The chain carries TRBV7-9 and TRBJ2-5; possible D gene TRBD1, 6 bases. Germline V lookup: CDR1 SEHNR, CDR2 FQNEAQ (reference sequence). V was clipped by 3 bases and J by 4 bases, with 12 bases between them. The CDR3 runs to 14 residues. The CDR3 DNA sequence: TGTGCCAGCAGCTTGGTACAGGGAAGAGAGACCCAGTACTTC. As protein: CASSLVQGRETQYF.